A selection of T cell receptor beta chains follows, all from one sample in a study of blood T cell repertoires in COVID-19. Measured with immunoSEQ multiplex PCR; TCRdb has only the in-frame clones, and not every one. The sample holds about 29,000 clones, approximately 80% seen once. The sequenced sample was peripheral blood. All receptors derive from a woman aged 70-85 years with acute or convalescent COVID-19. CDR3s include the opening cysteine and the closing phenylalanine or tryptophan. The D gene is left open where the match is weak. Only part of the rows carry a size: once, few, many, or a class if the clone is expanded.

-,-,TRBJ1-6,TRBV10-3,CAISEERGRSNSPLHF,TGTGCCATCAGTGAGGAGAGGGGGAGATCGAATTCACCCCTCCACTTT
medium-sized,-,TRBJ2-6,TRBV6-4,CASSEAGLSGANVLTF,TGTGCCAGCAGTGAAGCCGGGTTATCTGGGGCCAACGTCCTGACTTTC
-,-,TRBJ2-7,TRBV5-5,CASSLSLPAGLPYEQYF,TGTGCCAGCAGCTTGTCCCTCCCAGCCGGACTGCCCTACGAGCAGTACTTC
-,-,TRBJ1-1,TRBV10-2,CASHLGGGTEAFF,TGCGCCAGTCATTTAGGTGGAGGCACTGAAGCTTTCTTT
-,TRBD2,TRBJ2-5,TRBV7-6,CASSFLGLAGVELETQYF,TGTGCCAGCAGCTTCCTGGGACTAGCGGGAGTTGAGTTAGAGACCCAGTACTTC
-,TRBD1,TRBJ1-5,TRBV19,CASSDRGKGSNQPQHF,TGTGCCAGTAGCGACAGGGGGAAAGGGAGCAATCAGCCCCAGCATTTT
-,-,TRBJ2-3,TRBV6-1,CASSESRDTQYF,TGTGCCAGCAGTGAGTCGAGGGATACGCAGTATTTT
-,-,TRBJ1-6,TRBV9,CASSSGGAEPSPLHF,TGTGCCAGCAGCTCCGGGGGGGCAGAGCCGTCACCCCTCCACTTT
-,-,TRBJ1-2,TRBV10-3,CAISEEGRRAYGYTF,TGTGCCATCAGTGAAGAAGGGCGGAGGGCCTATGGCTACACCTTC
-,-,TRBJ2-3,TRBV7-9,CASSLGGQGSDTQYF,TGTGCCAGCAGCTTAGGAGGGCAGGGGTCAGATACGCAGTATTTT
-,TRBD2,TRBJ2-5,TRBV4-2,CASSHPLAGEQTQYF,TGTGCCAGCAGCCACCCCCTAGCGGGGGAACAGACCCAGTACTTC
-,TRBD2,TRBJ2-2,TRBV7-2,CASSLTSGGARTGELFF,TGTGCCAGCAGCTTAACTAGCGGGGGGGCCAGAACCGGGGAGCTGTTTTTT
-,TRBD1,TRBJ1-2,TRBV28,CASSLGQGLYTF,TGTGCCAGCAGTTTAGGACAGGGCCTATACACCTTC
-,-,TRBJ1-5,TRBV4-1,CASSQGTRDQPQHF,TGCGCCAGCAGCCAAGGAACGAGGGATCAGCCCCAGCATTTT
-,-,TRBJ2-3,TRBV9,CASSVGGGRTDTQYF,TGTGCCAGCAGCGTAGGAGGCGGGCGCACAGATACGCAGTATTTT
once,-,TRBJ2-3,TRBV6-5,CASSNGSSTDTQYF,TGTGCCAGCAGTAACGGTTCTAGCACAGATACGCAGTATTTT
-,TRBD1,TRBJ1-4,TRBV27,CASSLKTGMNEKLFF,TGTGCCAGCAGTTTAAAGACAGGGATGAATGAAAAACTGTTTTTT
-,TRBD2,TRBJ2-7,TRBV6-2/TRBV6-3,CASSTLGLAGSEQYF,TGTGCCAGCAGTACGCTGGGACTAGCGGGGAGCGAGCAGTACTTC
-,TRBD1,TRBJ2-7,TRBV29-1,CSVGQGATYEQYF,TGCAGCGTTGGCCAGGGGGCCACCTACGAGCAGTACTTC
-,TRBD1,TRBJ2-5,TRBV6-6,CASSYPGQQETQYF,TGTGCCAGCAGTTACCCGGGACAGCAGGAGACCCAGTACTTC
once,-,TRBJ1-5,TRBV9,CASSVGHTLKPQHF,TGTGCCAGCAGCGTAGGGCATACGCTTAAGCCCCAGCATTTT
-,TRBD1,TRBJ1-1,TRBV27,CASRRGHLNTEAFF,TGTGCCAGCAGGAGGGGGCATCTGAACACTGAAGCTTTCTTT
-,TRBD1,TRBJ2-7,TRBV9,CASSGPGTGYYEQYF,TGTGCCAGCAGCGGTCCCGGGACAGGGTACTACGAGCAGTACTTC
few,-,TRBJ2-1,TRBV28,CASSSDTFNEQFF,TGTGCCAGCAGTTCGGACACATTCAATGAGCAGTTCTTC
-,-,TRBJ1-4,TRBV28,CASSLRGIATNEKLFF,TGTGCCAGCAGCCTCCGGGGGATTGCGACTAATGAAAAACTGTTTTTT
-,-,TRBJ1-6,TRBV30,CAWSTGTSSYNSPLHF,TGTGCCTGGAGTACAGGGACAAGCTCCTATAATTCACCCCTCCACTTT
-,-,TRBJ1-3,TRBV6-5,CASSYGRSGNTIYF,TGTGCCAGCAGTTACGGCAGAAGTGGAAACACCATATATTTT
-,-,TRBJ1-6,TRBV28,CASRSGQGDSPLHF,TGTGCCAGCCGCTCGGGCCAGGGTGATTCACCCCTCCACTTT
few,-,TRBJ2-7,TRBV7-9,CASSSTTDLYEQYF,TGTGCCAGCAGCTCAACGACAGATCTCTACGAGCAGTACTTC
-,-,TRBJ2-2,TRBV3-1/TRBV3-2,CASSQGRDTGELFF,TGTGCCAGCAGCCAAGGCCGGGACACCGGGGAGCTGTTTTTT
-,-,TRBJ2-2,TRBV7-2,CASSPEQGNTGELFF,TGTGCCAGCAGCCCCGAGCAGGGTAACACCGGGGAGCTGTTTTTT
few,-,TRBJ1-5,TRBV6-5,CASSYQSRGQPQHF,TGTGCCAGCAGTTACCAGTCCAGGGGTCAGCCCCAGCATTTT
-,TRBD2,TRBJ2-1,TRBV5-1,CASSLGGGGRNEQFF,TGCGCCAGCAGCTTGGGGGGAGGCGGGAGGAATGAGCAGTTCTTC
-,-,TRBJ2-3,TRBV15,CATSSGSTDTQYF,TGTGCCACCAGCAGCGGGAGCACAGATACGCAGTATTTT
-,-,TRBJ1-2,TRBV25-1,CASSGGGDTRGGYTF,TGTGCCAGCAGTGGCGGGGGGGATACGCGAGGAGGCTACACCTTC
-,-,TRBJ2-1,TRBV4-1,CASSRGGLRTTYNEQFF,TGCGCCAGCAGCCGAGGGGGATTGCGGACCACCTACAATGAGCAGTTCTTC
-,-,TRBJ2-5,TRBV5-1,CASSLGEEETQYF,TGCGCCAGCAGCTTGGGGGAGGAGGAGACCCAGTACTTC
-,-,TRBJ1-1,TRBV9,CASSVEGGLSTNTEAFF,TGTGCCAGCAGCGTAGAGGGCGGGCTTTCTACGAACACTGAAGCTTTCTTT
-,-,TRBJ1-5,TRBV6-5,CASSYGTLGSAQHF,TGTGCCAGCAGTTACGGGACACTGGGGTCGGCCCAGCATTTT
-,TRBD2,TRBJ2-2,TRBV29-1,CSVRPGGENTGELFF,TGCAGCGTACGTCCCGGGGGGGAGAACACCGGGGAGCTGTTTTTT
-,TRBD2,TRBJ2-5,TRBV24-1,CATSDRLAGETQYF,TGTGCCACCAGTGACCGACTAGCGGGGGAGACCCAGTACTTC
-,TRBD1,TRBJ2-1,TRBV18,CASSLSPGQVSYNEQFF,TGTGCCAGCTCCCTTAGCCCGGGACAGGTTTCCTACAATGAGCAGTTCTTC
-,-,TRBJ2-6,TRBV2,CASSEEVRAGANVLTF,TGTGCCAGCAGTGAAGAGGTCAGGGCTGGGGCCAACGTCCTGACTTTC
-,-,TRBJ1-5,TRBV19,CASSAGRHGSNQPQHF,TGTGCCAGTAGTGCGGGCAGGCATGGGAGCAATCAGCCCCAGCATTTT
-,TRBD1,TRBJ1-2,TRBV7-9,CASSSTGGIGANYGYTF,TGTGCCAGCAGCTCAACAGGGGGGATTGGAGCTAACTATGGCTACACCTTC
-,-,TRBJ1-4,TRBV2,CASSGRGEKLFF,TGTGCCAGCAGTGGGAGAGGAGAAAAACTGTTTTTT
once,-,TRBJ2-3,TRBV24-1,CATSAEPPGTDTQYF,TGTGCCACCAGTGCAGAACCGCCGGGGACAGATACGCAGTATTTT
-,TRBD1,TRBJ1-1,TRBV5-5,CASSPWTGGTEAFF,TGTGCCAGCAGCCCGTGGACAGGGGGCACTGAAGCTTTCTTT
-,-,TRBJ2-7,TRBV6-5,CASTAPRGAREQYF,TGTGCCAGCACTGCACCCCGGGGGGCGCGCGAGCAGTACTTC
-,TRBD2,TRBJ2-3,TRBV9,CASSVAASGTDTQYF,TGTGCCAGCAGCGTAGCGGCTAGCGGAACAGATACGCAGTATTTT
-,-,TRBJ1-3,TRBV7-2,CASSLSTGGNTIYF,TGTGCCAGCAGCCTATCTACGGGGGGAAACACCATATATTTT